This T cell receptor beta chain appears in the sequencing data of a study of tumor-infiltrating lymphocytes in localized non-small cell lung cancer. Notes on the study in general: Available tissue quantity limited TCR sequencing to a patient subset.

Libraries were prepared by immunoSEQ multiplex PCR; TCRdb keeps only in-frame clonotypes and omits some of them. This sample carries roughly 13,000 clones, 60% to 80% of them seen once, and the ten largest clones take roughly 4.3%. For this clone: Its antigen is still unknown.

This receptor was taken from a human donor with non-small cell lung cancer. The specimen sequenced was lung tumor tissue.

The CDR3 protein is CASSRLAENTGELFF. The CDR3 DNA is TGTGCCAGCAGCAGACTAGCGGAGAACACCGGGGAGCTGTTTTTT. This chain uses TRBV21-1 with TRBJ2-2; the listed D gene, TRBD2, was not tested against the DNA. TRBV21-1 is deemed a pseudogene. This CDR3 contains 15 residues.